Below, 4 T cell receptor beta chains from the same sample are listed, as sequenced in a study of radiotherapy plus CTLA-4 blockade in lung cancer. This table comes from immunoSEQ multiplex PCR, and its TCRdb copy is limited to in-frame clones, with some not included. The sample has 78,000 or so clones, around 90% seen once. This specimen was peripheral blood, taken from a patient treated with radiotherapy plus ipilimumab. These TCRs come from a human donor with non-small cell lung cancer who had stable disease on radiotherapy plus ipilimumab.

This rearrangement joins TRBV19 to TRBJ2-2, with no clear D. Trimming stripped 11 bases from V and 0 bases from J, with 7 bases between. This CDR3 has 12 amino acids. Germline CDR1 and CDR2: LNHDA and SQIVND (reference sequence). Written as DNA, the CDR3 is TGTGCCGCACAGACGAACACCGGGGAGCTGTTTTTT. Its protein product is CAAQTNTGELFF. Based on the CDR3 plus reference TRBV19 and TRBJ2-2, the full variable domain is DGGITQSPKYLFRKEGQNVTLSCEQNLNHDAMYWYRQDPGQGLRLIYYSQIVNDFQKGDIAEGYSVSREKKESFPLTVTSAQKNPTAFYLCAAQTNTGELFFGEGSRLTVL.

The count of this clone is one. The J gene is TRBJ2-3, the V gene TRBV5-1; D is ambiguous. The germline V gene encodes CDR1 SGHRS and CDR2 YFSETQ. Trimming took 0 bases from V and 8 from J, leaving 16 bases between them. The CDR3 has 15 amino acids. The CDR3 spells CASSLGPPVSGTQYF. DNA for the CDR3: TGCGCCAGCAGCTTGGGCCCCCCAGTGTCCGGTACGCAGTATTTT. The variable domain in full, completed from reference TRBV5-1 and TRBJ2-3, reads KAGVTQTPRYLIKTRGQQVTLSCSPISGHRSVSWYQQTPGQGLQFLFEYFSETQRNKGNFPGRFSGRQFSNSRSEMNVSTLELGDSALYLCASSLGPPVSGTQYFGPGTRLTVL.

CDR3 nucleotides: TGTGCCAGCAGTTCCGGGACAGGGTCCTACAATGAGCAGTTCTTC. It translates to CASSSGTGSYNEQFF. The chain employs TRBV2 and TRBJ2-1, with TRBD1 identical over 9 bases. The V segment lost 5 bases and the J segment 1 base; nucleotides outside the gene matches: 3. The CDR3 consists of 15 residues. Per germline, CDR1 SNHLY and CDR2 FYNNEI.

The chain joins TRBV6-1 to TRBJ2-7; no reliable D call. The CDR3 totals 16 residues. Trimming removed 3 bases from V and 0 bases from J, with 15 bases in between. CDR1 and CDR2 (germline): MNHNS, SASEGT. The CDR3 loop reads CASSEVPASSSYEQYF. CDR3 sequence (DNA): TGTGCCAGCAGTGAGGTTCCGGCTTCTAGCTCCTACGAGCAGTACTTC.